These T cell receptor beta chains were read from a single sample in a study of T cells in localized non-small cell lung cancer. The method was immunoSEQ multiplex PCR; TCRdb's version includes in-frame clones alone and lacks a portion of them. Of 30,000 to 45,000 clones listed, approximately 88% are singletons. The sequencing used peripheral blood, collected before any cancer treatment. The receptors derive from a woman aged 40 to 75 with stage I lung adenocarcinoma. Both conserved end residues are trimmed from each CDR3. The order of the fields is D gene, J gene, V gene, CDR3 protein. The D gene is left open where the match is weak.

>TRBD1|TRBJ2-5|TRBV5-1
ASSPQTGGQETQY
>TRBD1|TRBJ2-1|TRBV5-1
ASSLGTGGYNEQF
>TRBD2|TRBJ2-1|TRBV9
ASSVGGSKPFYNEQF
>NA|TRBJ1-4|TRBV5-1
ASSPGVIQGNEKLF
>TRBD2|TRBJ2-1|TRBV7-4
ASPSPYRAGSHNEQF
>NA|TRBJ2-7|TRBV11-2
ASRLSYEQY
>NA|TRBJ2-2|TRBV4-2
ASSVTGGDTGELF
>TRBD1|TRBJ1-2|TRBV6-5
ASSYSGIGGFYGYT
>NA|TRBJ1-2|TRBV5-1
ASSLTGFNYGYT
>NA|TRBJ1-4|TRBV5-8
ASSFGGAWEKLF
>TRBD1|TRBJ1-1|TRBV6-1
ASNLKGAGLTEAF
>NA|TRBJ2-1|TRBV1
TSRLASGKNNEQF
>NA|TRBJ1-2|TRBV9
ASSGPSEQANYGYT
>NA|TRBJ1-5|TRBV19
ASTNSVGESNQPQH
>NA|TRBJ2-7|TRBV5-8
ASSDQGGFPHEQY
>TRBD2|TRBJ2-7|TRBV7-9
ASSPRRGTSGTLEQY
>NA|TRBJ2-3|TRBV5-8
ASSLGGRYGDTQY
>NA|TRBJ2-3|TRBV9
ASSVEQARTDTQY
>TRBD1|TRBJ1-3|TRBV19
ASSGQGALPGNTIY
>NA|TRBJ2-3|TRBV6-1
ASSEQGGSTTDTQY
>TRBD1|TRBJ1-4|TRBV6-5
ASSLDRDEKLF
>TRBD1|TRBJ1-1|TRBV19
ASSTRTGFATEAF
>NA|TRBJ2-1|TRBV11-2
ASSLESGGEQF
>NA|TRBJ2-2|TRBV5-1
ASSLMTEDTGELF
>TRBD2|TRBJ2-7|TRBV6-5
ASSRTSGSSHEQY
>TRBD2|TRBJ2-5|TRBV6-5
ASSQLAGGAETQY
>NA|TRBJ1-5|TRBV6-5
ASHRGGQPQH
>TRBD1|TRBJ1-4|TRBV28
ASSFPGTASLDEKLF
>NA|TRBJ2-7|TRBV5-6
ASSLVGEQY
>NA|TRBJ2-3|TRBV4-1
ASSQDRSQLYNAQY
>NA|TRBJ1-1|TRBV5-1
ASSSAELAANTEAF
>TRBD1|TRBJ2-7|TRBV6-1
ASRIDRGRDEQY
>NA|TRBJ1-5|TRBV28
ASSPRQVYSNQPQH
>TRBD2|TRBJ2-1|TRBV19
ASSIDGGLAGYNEQF
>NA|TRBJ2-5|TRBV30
AWSLVAETQY
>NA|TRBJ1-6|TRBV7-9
ASSLSYNSPLH
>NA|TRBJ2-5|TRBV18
ASSPYFQEETQY
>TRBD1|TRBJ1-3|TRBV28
ASSTRTGGMGNTIY
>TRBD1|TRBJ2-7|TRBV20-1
SAAGQGY
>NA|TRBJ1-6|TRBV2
ASRTGRDSPLH
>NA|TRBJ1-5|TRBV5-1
ASSLGNSNQPQH
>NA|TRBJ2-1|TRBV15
ATQTGGVYYNEQF
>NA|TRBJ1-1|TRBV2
ASSSLDINTEAF
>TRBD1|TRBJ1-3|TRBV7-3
ASTLGQPGNTIY
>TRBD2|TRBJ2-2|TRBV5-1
ASSVTSGKVGELF
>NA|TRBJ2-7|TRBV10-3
AISDRFAGAPSSYEQY
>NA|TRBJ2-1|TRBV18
ASSPWGSDEQF
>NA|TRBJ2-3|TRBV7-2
ASSRAVTTWGTDTQY
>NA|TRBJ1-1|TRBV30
AWSRGGQREAF
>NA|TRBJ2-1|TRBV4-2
ASSQALGVGYEQF
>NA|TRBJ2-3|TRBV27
ASSQQSGVGRTDTQY
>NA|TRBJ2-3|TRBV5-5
ASSFRTRSTDTQY
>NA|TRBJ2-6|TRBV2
ASSDPTGAGANVLT
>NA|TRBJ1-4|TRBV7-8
ASSYRGGGNNEKLF
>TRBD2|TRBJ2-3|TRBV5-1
ASSLFGGRGSDTQY
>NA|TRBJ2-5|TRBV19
ASSSRRGRETQY
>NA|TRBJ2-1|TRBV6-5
ASSYRDISYNEQF
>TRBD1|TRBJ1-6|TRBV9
ASSVGGQGTSSYNSPLH